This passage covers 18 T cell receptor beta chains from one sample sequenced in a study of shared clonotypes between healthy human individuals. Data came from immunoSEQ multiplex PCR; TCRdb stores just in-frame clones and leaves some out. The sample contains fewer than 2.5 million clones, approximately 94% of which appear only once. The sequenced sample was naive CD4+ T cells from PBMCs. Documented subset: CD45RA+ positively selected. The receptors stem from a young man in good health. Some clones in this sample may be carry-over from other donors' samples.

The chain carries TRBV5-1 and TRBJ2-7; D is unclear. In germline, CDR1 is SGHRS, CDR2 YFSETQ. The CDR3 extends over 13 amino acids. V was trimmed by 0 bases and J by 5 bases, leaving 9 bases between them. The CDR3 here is CASSLVVTNEQYF. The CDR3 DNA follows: TGCGCCAGCAGCTTGGTGGTCACGAACGAGCAGTACTTC.

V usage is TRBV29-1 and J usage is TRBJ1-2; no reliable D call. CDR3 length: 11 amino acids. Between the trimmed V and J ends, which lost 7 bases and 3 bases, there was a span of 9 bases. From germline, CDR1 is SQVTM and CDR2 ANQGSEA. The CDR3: CSGERDYGYTF. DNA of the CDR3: TGCAGCGGCGAAAGGGACTATGGCTACACCTTC.

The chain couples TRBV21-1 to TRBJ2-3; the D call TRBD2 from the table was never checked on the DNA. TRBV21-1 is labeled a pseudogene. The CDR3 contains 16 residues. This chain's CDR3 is CASSRDFSGRTDTQYF. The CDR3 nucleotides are TGTGCCAGCAGCCGGGACTTTAGCGGGCGCACAGATACGCAGTATTTT.

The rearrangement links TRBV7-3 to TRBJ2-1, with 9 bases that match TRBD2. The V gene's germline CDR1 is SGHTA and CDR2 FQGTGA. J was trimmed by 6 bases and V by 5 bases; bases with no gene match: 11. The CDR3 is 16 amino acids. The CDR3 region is CASSPGGREGLNEQFF. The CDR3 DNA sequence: TGTGCCAGCAGCCCCGGCGGGCGGGAGGGCCTCAATGAGCAGTTCTTC.

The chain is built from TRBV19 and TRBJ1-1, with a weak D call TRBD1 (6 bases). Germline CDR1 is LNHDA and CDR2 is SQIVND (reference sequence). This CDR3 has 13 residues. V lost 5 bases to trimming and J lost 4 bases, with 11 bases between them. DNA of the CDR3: TGTGCCAGTAGTCGTACAGGGAGCACTGAAGCTTTCTTT. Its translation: CASSRTGSTEAFF.

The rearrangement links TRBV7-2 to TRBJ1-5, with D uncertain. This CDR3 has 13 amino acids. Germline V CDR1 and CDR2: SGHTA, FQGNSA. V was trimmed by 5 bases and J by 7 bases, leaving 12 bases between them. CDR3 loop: CASSNERGQPQHF. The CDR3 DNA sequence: TGTGCCAGCAGCAACGAACGCGGGCAGCCCCAGCATTTT.

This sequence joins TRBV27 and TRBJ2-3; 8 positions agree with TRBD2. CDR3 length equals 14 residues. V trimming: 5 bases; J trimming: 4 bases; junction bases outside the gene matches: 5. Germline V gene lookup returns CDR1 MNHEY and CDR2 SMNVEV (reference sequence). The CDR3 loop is CASSSGRSADTQYF. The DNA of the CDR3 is TGTGCCAGCAGTAGCGGGAGAAGCGCAGATACGCAGTATTTT.

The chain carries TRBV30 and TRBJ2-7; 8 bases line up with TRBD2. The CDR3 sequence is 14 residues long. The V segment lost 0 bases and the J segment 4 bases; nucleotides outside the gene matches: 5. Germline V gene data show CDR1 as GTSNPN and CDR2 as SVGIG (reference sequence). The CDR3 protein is CAWSVSGTRYEQYF. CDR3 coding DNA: TGTGCCTGGAGTGTAAGCGGGACTAGGTACGAGCAGTACTTC.

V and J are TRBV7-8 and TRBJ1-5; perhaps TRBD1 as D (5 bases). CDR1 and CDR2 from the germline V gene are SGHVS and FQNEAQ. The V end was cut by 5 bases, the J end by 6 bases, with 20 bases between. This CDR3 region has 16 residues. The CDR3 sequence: CASSPRRSRGSQPQHF. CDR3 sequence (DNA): TGTGCCAGCAGCCCCAGAAGATCGCGGGGGTCTCAGCCCCAGCATTTT.

The chain's CDR3 is CAMPDRVTEGSSQPQHF. As DNA, the CDR3 is TGTGCCATGCCGGACAGGGTAACGGAAGGAAGTAGTCAGCCCCAGCATTTT. The chain couples TRBV27 to TRBJ1-5; 8 nucleotides line up with TRBD1. This CDR3 is 17 amino acids long. Germline assignment: CDR1 MNHEY and CDR2 SMNVEV (reference sequence). J was trimmed by 6 bases and V by 10 bases; bases with no gene match: 20.

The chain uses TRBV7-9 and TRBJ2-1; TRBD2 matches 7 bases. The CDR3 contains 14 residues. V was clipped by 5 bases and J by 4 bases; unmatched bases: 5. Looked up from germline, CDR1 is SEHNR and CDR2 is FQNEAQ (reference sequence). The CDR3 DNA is TGTGCCAGCAGCGGCGGGAGCAGGTACAATGAGCAGTTCTTC. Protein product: CASSGGSRYNEQFF.

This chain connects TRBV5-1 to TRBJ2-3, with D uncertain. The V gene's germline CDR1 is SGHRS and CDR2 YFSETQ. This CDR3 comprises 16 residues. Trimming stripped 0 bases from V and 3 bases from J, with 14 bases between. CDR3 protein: CASSLDGKDSTDTQYF. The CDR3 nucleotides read TGCGCCAGCAGCTTGGATGGGAAGGATAGTACAGATACGCAGTATTTT.

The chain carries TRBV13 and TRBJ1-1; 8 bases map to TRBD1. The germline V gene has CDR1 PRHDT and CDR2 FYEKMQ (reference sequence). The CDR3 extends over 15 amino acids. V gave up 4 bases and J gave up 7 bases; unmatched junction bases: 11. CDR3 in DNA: TGTGCCAGCAGCTCGAGGACAGGGAAATTGAATGAAGCTTTCTTT. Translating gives CASSSRTGKLNEAFF.

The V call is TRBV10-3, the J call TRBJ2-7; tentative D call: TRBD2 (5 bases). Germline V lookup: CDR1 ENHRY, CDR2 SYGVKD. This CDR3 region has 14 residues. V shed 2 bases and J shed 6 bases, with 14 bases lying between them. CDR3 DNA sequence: TGTGCCATCAGTGAGCCTTTTGGTAGCGCCGAGCAGTACTTC. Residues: CAISEPFGSAEQYF.

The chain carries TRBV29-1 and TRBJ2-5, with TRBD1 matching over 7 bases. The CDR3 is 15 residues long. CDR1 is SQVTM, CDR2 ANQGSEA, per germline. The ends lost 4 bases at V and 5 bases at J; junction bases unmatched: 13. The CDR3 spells CSVGRPPDRVETQYF. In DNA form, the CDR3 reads TGCAGCGTTGGCCGACCACCCGACAGGGTGGAGACCCAGTACTTC.

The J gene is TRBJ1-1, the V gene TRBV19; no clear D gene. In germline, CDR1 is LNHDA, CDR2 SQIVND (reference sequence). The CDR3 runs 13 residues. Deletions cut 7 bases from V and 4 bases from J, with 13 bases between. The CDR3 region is CASKRSDSTEAFF. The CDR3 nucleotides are TGTGCCAGTAAAAGGAGCGATTCCACTGAAGCTTTCTTT.

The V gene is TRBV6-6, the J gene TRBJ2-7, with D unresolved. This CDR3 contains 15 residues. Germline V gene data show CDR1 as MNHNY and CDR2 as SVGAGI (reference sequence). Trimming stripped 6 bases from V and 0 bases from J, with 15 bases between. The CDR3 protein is CASSPLGPNSYEQYF. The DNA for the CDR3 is TGTGCCAGCAGCCCTCTAGGGCCGAACTCCTACGAGCAGTACTTC.

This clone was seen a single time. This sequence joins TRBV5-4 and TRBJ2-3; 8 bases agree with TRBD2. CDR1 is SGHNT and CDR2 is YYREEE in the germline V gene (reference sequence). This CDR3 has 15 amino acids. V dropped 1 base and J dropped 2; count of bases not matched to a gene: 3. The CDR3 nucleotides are TGTGCCAGCAGCTTGTTGCGGGAGGACACAGATACGCAGTATTTT. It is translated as CASSLLREDTDTQYF.